The 28 T cell receptor beta chains given below trace back to one sample, sequenced in a study of cytomegalovirus exposure and HLA in healthy donors. The PCR was carried out with 60 Vbeta primers and 13 Jbeta primers. The method was immunoSEQ multiplex PCR; TCRdb's version includes in-frame clones alone and lacks a portion of them. Of under 200,000 clones in the sample, roughly 75% were seen once. Sequencing used PBMCs. The source of these receptors is a woman between 35 and 50 years old in good health and CMV-seropositive.

This clone was observed a few times. The CDR3 here is CASRDYGGRAKQYF. CDR3 DNA: TGTGCCAGCAGGGACTATGGCGGGAGGGCCAAGCAGTACTTC. The chain links TRBV6-5 to TRBJ2-7; 9 positions match TRBD2. Looked up from germline, CDR1 is MNHEY and CDR2 is SVGAGI. This CDR3 is 14 amino acids long. The junction had 11 bases not matched to a gene; V was cut back by 6 bases and J by 8 bases.

The V gene is TRBV29-1, the J gene TRBJ2-3; 14 bases line up with TRBD2. Germline-derived CDR1 and CDR2 are SQVTM and ANQGSEA. J lost 5 bases, V lost 1 base, and 5 bases had no gene match. There are 16 residues in the CDR3. The CDR3 is CSVEGTSGRSGDTQYF. The CDR3 DNA is TGCAGCGTTGAAGGGACTAGCGGGAGGTCGGGAGATACGCAGTATTTT.

The rearrangement uses TRBV4-2 and TRBJ2-1; tentatively, D is TRBD2 (5 bases). This CDR3 contains 17 residues. Trimming took 1 base from V and 0 from J, leaving 13 bases between them. Germline loops: CDR1 LGHNA, CDR2 YNFKEQ. The CDR3 is CASSQGLALSSYNEQFF. The CDR3 DNA reads TGTGCCAGCAGCCAAGGCCTAGCCTTGAGCTCCTACAATGAGCAGTTCTTC.

This chain connects TRBV28 to TRBJ1-3, with D maybe TRBD1 (5 bases). V lost 7 bases, J lost 1 base, and 17 bases lay in between. Germline V CDR1 and CDR2: MDHEN, SYDVKM. The CDR3 covers 16 residues. The CDR3 DNA reads TGTGCCAGCATCCCCCAGGGAGGAAGGTCTGGAAACACCATATATTTT. It is translated as CASIPQGGRSGNTIYF.

V usage is TRBV10-1 and J usage is TRBJ2-5, with TRBD2 matching over 7 bases. Gene TRBJ2-7 matches the end of the DNA better, so the J call may be wrong. Germline V CDR1 and CDR2: WNHNN, SYGVQD (reference sequence). This CDR3 is 16 amino acids long. CDR3 sequence reads: CASFPTSHPGGYEQYF. The CDR3 DNA reads TGCGCCAGCTTCCCTACATCTCACCCGGGGGGCTACGAGCAGTACTTC.

V and J are TRBV13 and TRBJ2-1; 8 bases agree with TRBD2. The V gene end was trimmed by 7 bases and the J gene end by 3 bases; junction bases not matched to a gene: 11. The CDR3 is made up of 16 amino acids. Germline CDR1 PRHDT, CDR2 FYEKMQ (reference sequence). The CDR3: CASNSPTGGFYNEQFF. The CDR3 DNA reads as TGTGCCAGCAATTCCCCCACGGGAGGGTTCTACAATGAGCAGTTCTTC.

The chain has TRBV4-1 and TRBJ1-2; 10 bases map to TRBD1. Unmatched junction bases numbered 2, after V lost 0 bases and J lost 7 bases. The CDR3 length is 14 residues. Germline lookup yields CDR1 MGHRA and CDR2 YSYEKL. The CDR3 protein is CASSQEGTGVGYTF. In DNA form, the CDR3 reads TGCGCCAGCAGCCAAGAAGGGACAGGGGTTGGCTACACCTTC.

The V and J genes are TRBV5-6 and TRBJ2-5; 9 bases are a match to TRBD2. The assigned J gene may be wrong: the sequence end matches TRBJ2-7 better. The CDR3 has 16 residues. Germline-derived CDR1 and CDR2 are SGHDT and YYEEEE. CDR3 loop: CASSEGGLAGSYEQYF. The CDR3 DNA sequence: TGTGCCAGCAGCGAGGGGGGACTAGCAGGATCCTACGAGCAGTACTTC.

The chain carries TRBV5-8 and TRBJ2-4; the D gene is possibly TRBD2 (6 bases). Germline V gene data show CDR1 as SGHTS and CDR2 as YDEGEE. Trimming cost V 0 bases and J 9 bases, with 13 bases left between them. The CDR3 contains 14 residues. The CDR3 coding sequence is TGTGCCAGCAGCTTGGAACTAGCTGTAACCATTCAGTACTTC. The encoded protein is CASSLELAVTIQYF.

The rearrangement uses TRBV18 and TRBJ2-1; D is undetermined. Per germline, CDR1 KGHSH and CDR2 LQKENI. V dropped 0 bases and J dropped 4 bases, with 10 bases sitting between them. The CDR3 length is 15 residues. CDR3 in amino acids: CASSPPTQAYNEQFF. The CDR3 DNA follows: TGTGCCAGCTCACCACCGACCCAGGCTTACAATGAGCAGTTCTTC. Full variable domain (missing parts from reference TRBV18 and TRBJ2-1): NAGVMQNPRHLVRRRGQEARLRCSPMKGHSHVYWYRQLPEEGLKFMVYLQKENIIDESGMPKERFSAEFPKEGPSILRIQQVVRGDSAAYFCASSPPTQAYNEQFFGPGTRLTVL.

Worth noting for this clone: This specimen includes other DNA sequences encoding the same CDR3. The V call is TRBV7-3, the J call TRBJ2-3; the match to TRBD2 covers 8 bases. This CDR3 comprises 15 residues. Germline V CDR1 and CDR2: SGHTA, FQGTGA. Trimming took 2 bases from V and 4 from J; bases not matched to a gene: 5. In DNA form, the CDR3 reads TGTGCCAGCAGCTTAGACGGAGCGGGAGCAGATACGCAGTATTTT. This sequence encodes CASSLDGAGADTQYF.

This chain joins TRBV29-1 and TRBJ2-1; no definite D call. Germline V gene data show CDR1 as SQVTM and CDR2 as ANQGSEA. V dropped 4 bases and J dropped 0 bases, with 13 bases sitting between them. The CDR3 extends over 15 amino acids. The CDR3 DNA sequence: TGCAGCGTTGCCCCTGCCCCTAGCTCCTACAATGAGCAGTTCTTC. Encoded protein: CSVAPAPSSYNEQFF.

V gene TRBV4-2 combines with J gene TRBJ1-4; a weak D match, TRBD1 (6 bases). CDR3 length equals 17 residues. V lost 0 bases and J lost 6, with 17 bases in between. CDR1 is LGHNA, CDR2 YNFKEQ, per germline. The CDR3 DNA is TGTGCCAGCAGCCAAGAGGGGGCGACCAGGGTCGATGAAAAACTGTTTTTT. Its translation: CASSQEGATRVDEKLFF.

This clone was recorded a few times. This chain uses TRBV15 with TRBJ2-1; TRBD1 agrees at 8 bases. From germline, CDR1 is LNHNV and CDR2 YYDKDF (reference sequence). The V segment lost 0 bases and the J segment 1 base; nucleotides outside the gene matches: 5. The CDR3 contains 17 residues. Here the CDR3 reads CATSRDQGAPSYNEQFF. Written as DNA, the CDR3 is TGTGCCACCAGCAGAGATCAGGGGGCCCCATCCTACAATGAGCAGTTCTTC.

J is TRBJ2-3 and V is TRBV7-2; TRBD2 is a possible D gene (6 bases). The CDR3 is 15 residues long. Germline CDR1 and CDR2: SGHTA and FQGNSA. With 3 bases removed from V and 2 bases from J, the gap between germline ends came to 12 bases. In DNA, the CDR3 is TGTGCCAGCAGCTTGGCGGGATCCTCCACAGATACGCAGTATTTT. Amino acid sequence: CASSLAGSSTDTQYF.

The V gene is TRBV19, the J gene TRBJ2-1; TRBD2 agrees at 7 bases. The CDR3 is 16 amino acids. CDR1 and CDR2 (germline): LNHDA, SQIVND (reference sequence). J gave up 1 base and V 2 bases, and 5 bases lay outside the gene matches. DNA for the CDR3: TGTGCCAGTAGTATACCCGGCGGGAGTTCCTACAATGAGCAGTTCTTC. This codes for CASSIPGGSSYNEQFF.

This rearrangement joins TRBV5-5 to TRBJ2-7; the D is unclear. V lost 1 base to trimming and J lost 2 bases, with 10 bases between them. Per germline, CDR1 SGHKS and CDR2 YYEKEE (reference sequence). This CDR3 has 14 amino acids. Written as DNA, the CDR3 is TGTGCCAGCAGCTTGAGCTCTACGACCTACGAGCAGTACTTC. Residues: CASSLSSTTYEQYF.

The chain has TRBV21-1 and TRBJ2-7; the table's D call of TRBD1 was not tested on the DNA. TRBV21-1 has pseudogene status. The CDR3 has 13 amino acids. In nucleotides, the CDR3 is TGTGCCAGCAACCCTTGGACAGGGAGCGAGCAGTACTTC. Translating gives CASNPWTGSEQYF.

The chain links TRBV28 to TRBJ2-5, with 9 bases that match TRBD2. The germline gives CDR1 MDHEN, CDR2 SYDVKM. The CDR3 has 19 residues. V was pared by 3 bases and J by 10 bases, with 24 bases of the junction left unmatched. The CDR3 is CASSFLGKGGGRAGGNQYF. CDR3 bases: TGTGCCAGCAGTTTTTTGGGGAAAGGCGGCGGGAGGGCCGGAGGGAACCAGTACTTC.

The chain recombines TRBV14 with TRBJ1-1, with unresolved D. V gave up 4 bases and J gave up 11 bases, with 14 bases separating them. The CDR3 runs 12 residues. Per germline, CDR1 SGHDN and CDR2 FVKESK. CDR3 nucleotides: TGTGCCAGCAGCCGCTCCGGGTTCCGGGCTTTCTTT. The encoded protein is CASSRSGFRAFF.

This sequence joins TRBV4-1 and TRBJ2-1, with 9 bases lining up with TRBD1. Trimming removed 1 base from V and 7 bases from J; junction bases left unmatched: 2. The CDR3 contains 14 residues. The germline V gene has CDR1 MGHRA and CDR2 YSYEKL. CDR3 sequence reads: CASSQGDRVNEQFF. The CDR3 nucleotides are TGCGCCAGCAGCCAAGGGGACAGGGTGAATGAGCAGTTCTTC.

The chain uses TRBV27 and TRBJ2-7; 7 bases fit TRBD2. The CDR3 runs 17 residues. V trimming: 0 bases; J trimming: 0 bases; junction bases outside the gene matches: 8. Germline CDR1 and CDR2: MNHEY and SMNVEV (reference sequence). CDR3 bases: TGTGCCAGCAGTTTATCCGCCTTAGCGGGTAGCTCCTACGAGCAGTACTTC. This sequence encodes CASSLSALAGSSYEQYF.

This chain joins TRBV5-8 and TRBJ2-5; 10 bases map to TRBD1. J was trimmed by 5 bases and V by 4 bases; bases with no gene match: 8. Germline values: CDR1 SGHTS, CDR2 YDEGEE. There are 15 residues in the CDR3. The CDR3 DNA sequence: TGTGCCAGCAGCCGGGGACAGGGGAGGCGGGAGACCCAGTACTTC. It translates to CASSRGQGRRETQYF.

The chain links TRBV7-3 to TRBJ1-1, with D possibly being TRBD1 (5 bases). The ends were cut back, 0 bases at V and 6 bases at J, with 11 bases in the middle. This CDR3 spans 14 amino acids. Per the germline V gene, CDR1 is SGHTA and CDR2 is FQGTGA. CDR3 in amino acids: CASSLTGSGSEAFF. The CDR3 DNA is TGTGCCAGCAGCTTAACAGGCTCAGGGTCTGAAGCTTTCTTT.

The chain carries TRBV6-1 and TRBJ1-4, with D maybe TRBD1 (6 bases). This CDR3 spans 15 amino acids. The germline gives CDR1 MNHNS, CDR2 SASEGT. Trimming cost V 3 bases and J 8 bases, with 16 bases left between them. The CDR3 here is CASSDPRGANEKLFF. In DNA, the CDR3 is TGTGCCAGCAGTGACCCACGGGGGGCGAACGAAAAACTGTTTTTT.

This chain joins TRBV27 and TRBJ2-7; a weak D match, TRBD1 (6 bases). Deletions cut 1 base from V and 2 bases from J, with 12 bases between. The germline V gene encodes CDR1 MNHEY and CDR2 SMNVEV (reference sequence). The CDR3 runs to 15 residues. Here the CDR3 DNA reads TGTGCCAGCAGTTTATACAGGGTTACGACCTACGAGCAGTACTTC. It specifies CASSLYRVTTYEQYF.

This clone occurred a few times. This chain connects TRBV19 to TRBJ1-4, with 11 nucleotides matching TRBD1. J lost 6 bases, V lost 3 bases, and 0 bases had no gene match. Germline V lookup: CDR1 LNHDA, CDR2 SQIVND (reference sequence). The CDR3 length is 14 residues. The chain's CDR3 is CASSMDRGHEKLFF. The CDR3, as DNA: TGTGCCAGTAGTATGGACAGGGGGCATGAAAAACTGTTTTTT.

The J gene is TRBJ2-2, the V gene TRBV6-5; D is perhaps TRBD1 (6 bases). The CDR3 sequence is 14 residues long. Trimming shortened V by 5 bases and J by 1 base, and 8 bases separated the two germline ends. Germline CDR1 reads MNHEY; CDR2 reads SVGAGI. CDR3 amino acids: CASSKQGNTGELFF. CDR3 nucleotide sequence: TGTGCCAGCAGTAAACAGGGGAACACCGGGGAGCTGTTTTTT.